Listed below are T cell receptor beta chains from one sample, sequenced in a study of blood T cells in healthy people across ages. Via MiXCR, TCRdb re-called the 5' RACE reads, giving one row per CDR3 protein. Here the sample spans 1.5 million to 2 million distinct CDR3 sequences, about 30% being singletons. The sample consisted of blood. Source of these receptors: a woman aged 25 to 39 in good health. CDR3s include the opening cysteine and the closing phenylalanine or tryptophan. The order of the fields is J gene, V gene, CDR3 protein.

TRBJ2-3,TRBV7-2,CASSLVGIAGVGADTQYF
TRBJ2-3,TRBV5-1,CASSIISSGGTDTQYF
TRBJ2-5,TRBV4-1,CASSQDQETTEETQYF
TRBJ1-1,TRBV3-1,CASSQPYRGANTEAFF
TRBJ2-6,TRBV7-2,CASSFSFQGASGANVLTF
TRBJ1-2,TRBV6-2/TRBV6-3,CASSPGTGYEQYFGPGTANYGYTF
-,TRBV10-2,CASRGAGRADIQYF
TRBJ1-6,TRBV20-1,CSAPQGSAPLHF
TRBJ2-1,TRBV12-3/TRBV12-4,CASSSHSLAGVTNEQFF
TRBJ1-2,TRBV5-1,CASSSDYPVDTQYFGPGTIYGYTF